This TCR beta chain emerged from a study of CD8+ T cells in alopecia areata. Reverse transcribed after extraction, RNA yielded cDNA as the sequencing template. The table came from immunoSEQ multiplex PCR; TCRdb's copy has only in-frame clones and leaves some out. Of about 110,000 clones detected, roughly 64% appear once; the ten largest clones hold 20% to 25%. The V end lost 3 bases, the J end lost 6 bases, and 19 bases lay between the germline ends. Germline V CDR1 and CDR2: SGDLS, YYNGEE. The CDR3 spans 16 residues. Investigators sorted PBMCs to obtain both CD4+ and CD8+ T cells. This chain joins TRBV9 and TRBJ2-1; possible D gene TRBD1, 6 bases. This TCR derives from a human donor in good health. The sample consisted of CD8+ T cells sorted from blood. The CDR3 region is CASSDAYSTGSNEQFF. Here the CDR3 DNA reads TGTGCCAGCAGCGATGCCTACTCGACAGGCTCCAATGAGCAGTTCTTC.